These T cell receptor beta chains were read from a single sample in a study of radiation and T cells in renal cell carcinoma. Assay: immunoSEQ multiplex PCR; the TCRdb copy retains only in-frame clones and omits some. The data contain tens of thousands of clones, around 80% of them seen just once; the ten biggest clones take up roughly 7%. This specimen was blood, taken from a patient whose treatment included radiotherapy and nephrectomy. These receptors came from a man between 60 and 75 years old with renal cell carcinoma. The CDR3 runs from the conserved cysteine through the conserved F or W. A D gene is named only where the DNA matches it firmly. A row's size may be missing; if present it is once, few, many or a size class.

CDR3,DNA,size,J,D,V,length
CAWSPETGGNTGELFF,TGTGCCTGGAGTCCAGAGACAGGGGGCAACACCGGGGAGCTGTTTTTT,-,TRBJ2-2,TRBD1,TRBV30,16
CASSVRLNEKLFF,TGTGCCAGCAGCGTACGGCTGAATGAAAAACTGTTTTTT,-,TRBJ1-4,-,TRBV9,13
CASSLEASSLHF,TGTGCCAGCAGCTTAGAGGCGTCGTCCCTCCACTTT,-,TRBJ1-6,-,TRBV7-7,12
CATSRGGVSGGGNEQFF,TGTGCCACCAGCAGAGGAGGGGTTAGCGGGGGAGGCAATGAGCAGTTCTTC,-,TRBJ2-1,TRBD2,TRBV15,17
CASSEGRGLGYGYTF,TGTGCCAGCAGTGAAGGAAGGGGGTTAGGCTATGGCTACACCTTC,-,TRBJ1-2,-,TRBV6-1,15
CASSYSQGPPEYF,TGTGCCAGCAGTTACTCCCAGGGGCCCCCCGAGTACTTC,-,TRBJ2-4,-,TRBV6-5,13
CASRLVPGLIFYGYTF,TGTGCAAGTCGCTTAGTGCCGGGTCTCATTTTCTATGGCTACACCTTC,once,TRBJ1-2,-,TRBV12-2,16
CASSVLLNGGLNTEAFF,TGTGCCAGCAGCGTACTTCTCAATGGGGGATTGAACACTGAAGCTTTCTTT,-,TRBJ1-1,-,TRBV9,17
CASTRRGPTGTGNTIYF,TGCGCCAGCACCCGCAGGGGCCCGACAGGGACTGGAAACACCATATATTTT,-,TRBJ1-3,TRBD1,TRBV10-2,17
CASSNTDTQYF,TGTGCCAGCAGCAACACAGATACGCAGTATTTT,medium-sized,TRBJ2-3,-,TRBV9,11
CASSHMTGANTEAFF,TGCGCCAGCAGCCATATGACAGGGGCGAACACTGAAGCTTTCTTT,-,TRBJ1-1,TRBD1,TRBV4-3,15
CASSISLPPHNQPQHF,TGTGCCAGTAGTATCAGCCTCCCTCCACACAATCAGCCCCAGCATTTT,-,TRBJ1-5,-,TRBV19,16
CASSLAGNYYGYTF,TGCGCCAGCAGCTTGGCAGGGAATTACTATGGCTACACCTTC,few,TRBJ1-2,-,TRBV5-1,14
CASSPVWGTSYNEQFF,TGTGCCAGCAGCCCAGTCTGGGGGACCTCCTACAATGAGCAGTTCTTC,-,TRBJ2-1,-,TRBV7-2,16
CASRQPDYRVRAHTEAFF,TGTGCCAGCAGACAACCGGACTACCGGGTCAGGGCGCACACTGAAGCTTTCTTT,few,TRBJ1-1,-,TRBV7-2,18
CASSLEAPSGEAFF,TGTGCCAGCAGCTTAGAGGCCCCCTCGGGTGAAGCTTTCTTT,-,TRBJ1-1,-,TRBV11-2,14
CASSDQGQKQETQYF,TGCGCCAGCAGTGACCAGGGGCAAAAGCAAGAGACCCAGTACTTC,-,TRBJ2-5,-,TRBV10-2,15
CASSLVAGDGYTF,TGTGCCAGCAGCTTGGTGGCAGGGGATGGCTACACCTTC,-,TRBJ1-2,-,TRBV5-4,13
CASRILGSVSGTDTQYF,TGTGCCAGCAGAATTCTGGGGTCGGTCAGCGGAACAGATACGCAGTATTTT,few,TRBJ2-3,-,TRBV13,17
CASKQGQETQYF,TGTGCCAGCAAACAGGGCCAAGAGACCCAGTACTTC,-,TRBJ2-5,-,TRBV6-1,12
CAGAGTGSEKLFF,TGTGCCGGCGCCGGGACAGGGTCGGAAAAACTGTTTTTT,-,TRBJ1-4,TRBD1,TRBV30,13
CASSLTSAGGYNEQFF,TGTGCCAGCAGCTTAACGTCAGCGGGAGGGTACAATGAGCAGTTCTTC,-,TRBJ2-1,TRBD2,TRBV7-3,16
CASSPSGIATDTQYF,TGTGCCAGCAGCCCGTCCGGGATAGCAACAGATACGCAGTATTTT,few,TRBJ2-3,-,TRBV9,15
CASSLGSAHSYNEQFF,TGCGCCAGCAGCTTGGGAAGCGCCCACTCCTACAATGAGCAGTTCTTC,-,TRBJ2-1,-,TRBV5-1,16
CASTLTGVGYTF,TGTGCCAGCACCCTGACAGGGGTCGGCTACACCTTC,-,TRBJ1-2,TRBD1,TRBV6-6,12
CASSVGPSNQPQHF,TGTGCCAGCAGCGTAGGACCTAGCAATCAGCCCCAGCATTTT,-,TRBJ1-5,-,TRBV9,14
CASSPHVAGGSKNIQYF,TGTGCCAGCAGCCCCCACGTAGCGGGGGGGAGCAAAAACATTCAGTACTTC,-,TRBJ2-4,TRBD2,TRBV7-9,17
CASTFSTGGRAYGYTF,TGTGCCAGCACCTTCTCCACAGGGGGCCGTGCCTATGGCTACACCTTC,-,TRBJ1-2,TRBD1,TRBV7-8,16
CASTLGAPGLAGQETQYF,TGTGCCAGTACCCTCGGAGCACCGGGACTAGCGGGCCAAGAGACCCAGTACTTC,-,TRBJ2-5,TRBD2,TRBV19,18
CASSLLENTEAFF,TGTGCCAGCAGCTTACTGGAGAACACTGAAGCTTTCTTT,-,TRBJ1-1,-,TRBV7-2,13
CASSFGQQPQHF,TGTGCCAGCAGCTTTGGACAGCAGCCCCAGCATTTT,-,TRBJ1-5,-,TRBV7-2,12
CATSRDLGRYNEQFF,TGTGCCACCAGCAGAGATTTAGGCAGATACAATGAGCAGTTCTTC,-,TRBJ2-1,-,TRBV15,15
CASSQEYGLYGYTF,TGCGCCAGCAGCCAAGAATACGGCCTCTATGGCTACACCTTC,-,TRBJ1-2,-,TRBV4-3,14
CAWTRRQGHGYTF,TGTGCCTGGACACGGCGACAGGGTCATGGCTACACCTTC,few,TRBJ1-2,TRBD1,TRBV30,13
CASSYFGGTNTEAFF,TGTGCCAGCAGTTATTTTGGGGGGACGAACACTGAAGCTTTCTTT,-,TRBJ1-1,-,TRBV6-5,15
CASSQEFRLAGSYEQYF,TGCGCCAGCAGCCAAGAGTTTCGGCTAGCGGGCTCCTACGAGCAGTACTTC,-,TRBJ2-7,TRBD2,TRBV4-3,17
CASSAYHPGGEINQPQHF,TGTGCCAGCAGTGCTTACCACCCCGGGGGAGAGATCAATCAGCCCCAGCATTTT,few,TRBJ1-5,-,TRBV28,18
CAWSKGGISGANVLTF,TGTGCCTGGAGTAAGGGCGGAATCTCTGGGGCCAACGTCCTGACTTTC,-,TRBJ2-6,-,TRBV30,16
CASSPTGGRINEQFF,TGTGCCAGCAGCCCCACTGGCGGGAGGATCAATGAGCAGTTCTTC,-,TRBJ2-1,TRBD2,TRBV7-9,15
CASSPPLGQITDTQYF,TGTGCCAGCAGTCCCCCACTTGGGCAGATCACAGATACGCAGTATTTT,-,TRBJ2-3,-,TRBV2,16
CASSLGPTEAFF,TGTGCCAGCAGCTTAGGCCCCACTGAAGCTTTCTTT,-,TRBJ1-1,-,TRBV7-8,12
CASSSVVGEPQHF,TGTGCCAGCAGTTCCGTCGTGGGGGAGCCCCAGCATTTT,-,TRBJ1-5,-,TRBV27,13
CASSVEISGSMYEQFF,TGTGCCAGCAGCGTAGAAATCAGTGGATCTATGTATGAGCAGTTCTTC,-,TRBJ2-1,-,TRBV9,16
CASRRTGGNEQFF,TGCGCCAGTAGAAGGACAGGGGGCAATGAGCAGTTCTTC,-,TRBJ2-1,TRBD1,TRBV10-2,13
CAWSGTMNTEAFF,TGTGCCTGGAGTGGTACCATGAACACTGAAGCTTTCTTT,-,TRBJ1-1,-,TRBV30,13
CASSLDNLSGGIGIQYF,TGCGCCAGCAGCTTGGATAATCTTAGCGGAGGAATAGGCATTCAGTACTTC,-,TRBJ2-4,-,TRBV5-1,17
CASSHQAGGRTDTQYF,TGTGCCAGCTCACATCAAGCGGGGGGTCGCACAGATACGCAGTATTTT,-,TRBJ2-3,TRBD2,TRBV18,16
CASSLGLLAYEQYF,TGCGCCAGCAGCTTGGGTCTGTTGGCCTACGAGCAGTACTTC,once,TRBJ2-7,-,TRBV5-1,14
CASSLLGLKLSGNTIYF,TGTGCCAGCAGCTTACTGGGGTTAAAGCTCTCTGGAAACACCATATATTTT,-,TRBJ1-3,-,TRBV7-9,17
CASSQGAGTNEKLFF,TGCGCCAGCAGCCAAGGAGCCGGGACTAATGAAAAACTGTTTTTT,-,TRBJ1-4,-,TRBV4-3,15
CASSDEAGIYNEQFF,TGTGCCAGCAGTGACGAAGCGGGGATTTACAATGAGCAGTTCTTC,-,TRBJ2-1,TRBD2,TRBV6-4,15
CASSLQSSGNTIYF,TGTGCCAGCAGCTTACAGAGCTCTGGAAACACCATATATTTT,-,TRBJ1-3,-,TRBV7-2,14
CASSPGLQETQYF,TGTGCCAGCTCACCAGGGCTCCAAGAGACCCAGTACTTC,-,TRBJ2-5,-,TRBV18,13
CASRGTSSLADTQYF,TGTGCCAGCAGAGGGACTTCGAGTCTGGCAGATACGCAGTATTTT,-,TRBJ2-3,-,TRBV7-2,15
CASRASGRANEQFF,TGTGCCAGTCGGGCTAGCGGGAGGGCCAATGAGCAGTTCTTC,-,TRBJ2-1,TRBD2,TRBV6-1,14
CASSLLQARDTEAFF,TGTGCCAGCAGCTTATTGCAAGCGCGGGACACTGAAGCTTTCTTT,-,TRBJ1-1,-,TRBV7-9,15
CASREAQSGELFF,TGTGCCAGCAGGGAGGCCCAGTCCGGGGAGCTGTTTTTT,-,TRBJ2-2,-,TRBV2,13